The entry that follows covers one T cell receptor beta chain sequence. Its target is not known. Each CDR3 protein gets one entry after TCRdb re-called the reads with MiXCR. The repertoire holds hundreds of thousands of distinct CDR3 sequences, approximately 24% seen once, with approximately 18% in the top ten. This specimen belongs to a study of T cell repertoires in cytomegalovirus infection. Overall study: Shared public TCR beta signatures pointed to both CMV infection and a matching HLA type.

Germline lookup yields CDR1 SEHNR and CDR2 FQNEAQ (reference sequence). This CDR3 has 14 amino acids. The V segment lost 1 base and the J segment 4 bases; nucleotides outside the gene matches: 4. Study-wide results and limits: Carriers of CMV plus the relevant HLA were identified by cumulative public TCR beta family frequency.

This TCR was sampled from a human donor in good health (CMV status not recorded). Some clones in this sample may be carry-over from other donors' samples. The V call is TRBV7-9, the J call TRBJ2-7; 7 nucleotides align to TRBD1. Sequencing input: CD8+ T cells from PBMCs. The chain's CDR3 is CASSLGTGVYEQYF. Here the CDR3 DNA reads TGTGCCAGCAGCTTAGGAACAGGGGTGTACGAGCAGTACTTC. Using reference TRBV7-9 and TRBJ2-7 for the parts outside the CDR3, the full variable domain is DTGVSQNPRHKITKRGQNVTFRCDPISEHNRLYWYRQTLGQGPEFLTYFQNEAQLEKSRLLSDRFSAERPKGSFSTLEIQRTEQGDSAMYLCASSLGTGVYEQYFGPGTRLTVT.